The 27 T cell receptor beta chains in this list originate from one sample, sequenced in a study of cytotoxic CD8 clonotypes in ibrutinib-treated CLL. Clones were sequenced by immunoSEQ multiplex PCR, and TCRdb holds only the in-frame ones, with some missing. The data show 200,000 to 250,000 clones, 65% to 80% seen once. This specimen consisted of PBMCs, obtained after 12 months of ibrutinib treatment. The receptors derive from a human donor with chronic lymphocytic leukemia.

This clone was detected many times. The CDR3 reads CAIRDNTEAFF. The CDR3 region has the DNA TGTGCCATCAGGGACAACACTGAAGCTTTCTTT. This chain links TRBV10-3 with TRBJ1-1; D unclear. CDR3 size: 11 residues. V shed 6 bases and J shed 2 bases, with 4 bases lying between them. Germline CDR1 and CDR2: ENHRY and SYGVKD.

This chain joins TRBV2 and TRBJ1-4; D gene unclear. Trimming left V 7 bases short and J 2 bases short, with 14 bases between. The CDR3 covers 15 residues. The germline V gene encodes CDR1 SNHLY and CDR2 FYNNEI. The DNA for the CDR3 is TGTGCCAGCATCAGACTACTGGAGACTAATGAAAAACTGTTTTTT. It is translated as CASIRLLETNEKLFF.

The CDR3 sequence is CASRNWDRTMNTEAFF. CDR3 in DNA: TGTGCCAGCAGAAACTGGGACAGGACAATGAACACTGAAGCTTTCTTT. The chain uses TRBV2 and TRBJ1-1; 8 positions agree with TRBD1. Germline-derived CDR1 and CDR2 are SNHLY and FYNNEI. The CDR3 contains 16 residues. Unmatched junction bases numbered 9, after V lost 6 bases and J lost 0 bases.

The chain couples TRBV5-8 to TRBJ2-7, with 9 bases lining up with TRBD1. The CDR3 runs 15 residues. V shed 3 bases, J shed 3 bases, and the junction held 7 bases outside the gene matches. The germline V gene encodes CDR1 SGHTS and CDR2 YDEGEE. CDR3 bases: TGTGCCAGCAGCTCGGGACAGGGAAGAGGCTACGAGCAGTACTTC. Translating gives CASSSGQGRGYEQYF. The variable domain in full, with the rest retrieved from reference TRBV5-8 and TRBJ2-7, is EAGVTQSPTHLIKTRGQQATLRCSPISGHTSVYWYQQALGLGLQFLLWYDEGEERNRGNFPPRFSGRQFPNYSSELNVNALELEDSALYLCASSSGQGRGYEQYFGPGTRLTVT.

This chain joins TRBV13 and TRBJ2-3; D is unresolved. V was clipped by 6 bases and J by 8 bases, with 9 bases between them. This CDR3 is built from 11 residues. The germline V gene has CDR1 PRHDT and CDR2 FYEKMQ (reference sequence). The DNA of the CDR3 is TGTGCCAGCAGTCTAGGTAGTACGCAGTATTTT. Encoded protein: CASSLGSTQYF.

The rearrangement joins TRBV5-1 to TRBJ2-2; 8 nucleotides line up with TRBD2. The germline CDR1 and CDR2 sequences are SGHRS and YFSETQ. The V gene end was trimmed by 5 bases and the J gene end by 5 bases; junction bases not matched to a gene: 8. The CDR3 spans 15 residues. CDR3 loop: CASRRDGRGTGELFF. In DNA, the CDR3 is TGCGCCAGCAGAAGGGACGGGAGGGGAACCGGGGAGCTGTTTTTT.

The chain recombines TRBV30 with TRBJ2-3; TRBD2 agrees at 7 bases. The V segment lost 0 bases and the J segment 1 base; nucleotides outside the gene matches: 4. CDR1 GTSNPN and CDR2 SVGIG come from the germline V gene (reference sequence). The CDR3 is 15 amino acids. The CDR3: CAWSVGAGGTDTQYF. DNA for the CDR3: TGTGCCTGGAGTGTCGGGGCGGGGGGCACAGATACGCAGTATTTT.

The chain uses TRBV6-5 and TRBJ1-5; D call uncertain. The CDR3 sequence is 14 residues long. Germline CDR1 MNHEY, CDR2 SVGAGI. V lost 5 bases to trimming and J lost 3 bases, with 11 bases between them. This CDR3 is CASSLSGPNQPQHF. The CDR3 region has the DNA TGTGCCAGCAGTCTCAGTGGCCCCAATCAGCCCCAGCATTTT.

This chain links TRBV28 with TRBJ2-5; 9 bases fit TRBD2. This CDR3 region has 15 residues. The ends lost 1 base at V and 5 bases at J; junction bases unmatched: 5. Germline V CDR1 and CDR2: MDHEN, SYDVKM. Written as DNA, the CDR3 is TGTGCCAGCAGTTTATTGGAGCGGGAGGTCGAGACCCAGTACTTC. It encodes CASSLLEREVETQYF.

This chain joins TRBV5-1 and TRBJ1-1; 9 bases are a match to TRBD1. This CDR3 is built from 14 residues. Germline loops: CDR1 SGHRS, CDR2 YFSETQ. V lost 4 bases, J lost 6 bases, and 7 bases stayed unmatched. The CDR3: CASSPAGTGSEAFF. As DNA, the CDR3 is TGCGCCAGCAGCCCGGCAGGGACAGGGTCTGAAGCTTTCTTT.

This sequence joins TRBV28 and TRBJ1-3; D remains unclear. The CDR3 is made up of 16 amino acids. V shed 7 bases and J shed 0 bases, with 16 bases lying between them. Germline values: CDR1 MDHEN, CDR2 SYDVKM. The CDR3 spells CASTSWTPSSGNTIYF. CDR3 DNA: TGTGCCAGCACCTCCTGGACTCCCAGCTCTGGAAACACCATATATTTT. Supplemented by reference TRBV28 and TRBJ1-3, the full variable domain reads DVKVTQSSRYLVKRTGEKVFLECVQDMDHENMFWYRQDPGLGLRLIYFSYDVKMKEKGDIPEGYSVSREKKERFSLILESASTNQTSMYLCASTSWTPSSGNTIYFGEGSWLTVV.

This chain links TRBV27 with TRBJ2-7; D might be TRBD1 (6 bases). The CDR3 runs to 15 residues. The ends were cut back, 4 bases at V and 2 bases at J, with 15 bases in the middle. Looked up from germline, CDR1 is MNHEY and CDR2 is SMNVEV (reference sequence). The CDR3 loop is CASSSYRELTYEQYF. Here the CDR3 DNA reads TGTGCCAGCAGTTCCTACAGGGAGCTCACCTACGAGCAGTACTTC.

The chain has TRBV19 and TRBJ1-1; 9 nucleotides agree with TRBD1. Germline-derived CDR1 and CDR2 are LNHDA and SQIVND (reference sequence). The CDR3 loop spans 13 amino acids. V was clipped by 9 bases and J by 4 bases; unmatched bases: 6. The CDR3 sequence is CASRQGVRTEAFF. The DNA of the CDR3 is TGTGCCAGCCGACAGGGGGTCCGCACTGAAGCTTTCTTT.

The V gene is TRBV7-3, the J gene TRBJ2-3; D may be TRBD1 (7 bases). CDR1 and CDR2 from the germline V gene are SGHTA and FQGTGA. CDR3 length: 15 residues. V was cut by 6 bases and J by 3 bases, with 16 bases left in between. The CDR3 DNA reads TGTGCCAGCAGAGAGGAGGGGGCGCGAACAGATACGCAGTATTTT. Translated, it gives CASREEGARTDTQYF.

The chain is built from TRBV6-1 and TRBJ1-2; D is perhaps TRBD1 (5 bases). The ends were cut back, 0 bases at V and 4 bases at J, with 12 bases in the middle. CDR3 size: 15 residues. Germline CDR1 MNHNS, CDR2 SASEGT. Here the CDR3 reads CASSEAGGTLYGYTF. The DNA of the CDR3 is TGTGCCAGCAGTGAAGCTGGGGGGACGCTCTATGGCTACACCTTC.

The genes are TRBV4-3 and TRBJ1-2; TRBD1 matches 9 bases. Germline V gene lookup returns CDR1 LGHNA and CDR2 YSLEER. V lost 1 base, J lost 8 bases, and 8 bases stayed unmatched. The CDR3 loop spans 15 amino acids. This CDR3 is CASSQGTGAGGGYTF. The CDR3 DNA follows: TGCGCCAGCAGCCAAGGGACAGGGGCCGGCGGGGGCTACACCTTC.

The CDR3 DNA follows: TGTGCCAGCAGCTTGGGGCCAGCCGCAACTAATGAAAAACTGTTTTTT. It codes for CASSLGPAATNEKLFF. The V gene is TRBV5-6, the J gene TRBJ1-4; D is undetermined. Germline CDR1 and CDR2: SGHDT and YYEEEE. CDR3 size: 16 residues. V lost 0 bases to trimming and J lost 0 bases, with 9 bases between them.

The genes are TRBV9 and TRBJ2-5; 9 bases are shared with TRBD1. Germline CDR1 reads SGDLS; CDR2 reads YYNGEE. V was pared by 4 bases and J by 4 bases, with 5 bases of the junction left unmatched. CDR3 length equals 14 residues. The CDR3 nucleotides are TGTGCCAGCAGCCGGGACAGGGTGGCAGAGACCCAGTACTTC. It yields the protein CASSRDRVAETQYF. The full variable domain, with the rest looked up from reference TRBV9 and TRBJ2-5, is DSGVTQTPKHLITATGQRVTLRCSPRSGDLSVYWYQQSLDQGLQFLIQYYNGEERAKGNILERFSAQQFPDLHSELNLSSLELGDSALYFCASSRDRVAETQYFGPGTRLLVL.

V is TRBV7-9 and J is TRBJ1-2; D is unresolved. Per the germline V gene, CDR1 is SEHNR and CDR2 is FQNEAQ (reference sequence). V was shortened by 6 bases and J by 8 bases, with 13 bases between the two germline ends. This CDR3 region has 12 residues. CDR3 DNA: TGTGCCAGCAGTCTGCATGTTCGGGGCTACACCTTC. It specifies CASSLHVRGYTF.

CDR3 nucleotide sequence: TGCAGCGTTACAATAATGAACACTGAAGCTTTCTTT. It codes for CSVTIMNTEAFF. The rearrangement links TRBV29-1 to TRBJ1-1; D gene uncertain. V lost 5 bases and J lost 0, with 7 bases in between. This CDR3 comprises 12 residues. The germline gives CDR1 SQVTM, CDR2 ANQGSEA.

This clone showed up just a few times. J is TRBJ2-7 and V is TRBV7-2; TRBD2 matches at 7 bases. Germline CDR1 SGHTA, CDR2 FQGNSA. This CDR3 comprises 14 residues. The V and J ends lost 5 bases and 4 bases, in that order; junction bases with no gene match: 8. The CDR3 is CASSTYSGGYEQYF. The CDR3 DNA reads as TGTGCCAGCAGCACCTATTCCGGGGGGTACGAGCAGTACTTC.

Comment on this clone: Other DNA sequences in this specimen translate into the identical CDR3. This chain connects TRBV30 to TRBJ2-3; D perhaps matches TRBD2 (6 bases). Germline V gene lookup returns CDR1 GTSNPN and CDR2 SVGIG (reference sequence). Trimming cost V 0 bases and J 6 bases, with 7 bases left between them. The CDR3 is 12 residues long. This CDR3 is CAWSVGRDTQYF. DNA for the CDR3: TGTGCCTGGAGTGTAGGGAGGGATACGCAGTATTTT. The whole variable domain, filled in from reference TRBV30 and TRBJ2-3, reads SQTIHQWPATLVQPVGSPLSLECTVEGTSNPNLYWYRQAAGRGLQLLFYSVGIGQISSEVPQNLSASRPQDRQFILSSKKLLLSDSGFYLCAWSVGRDTQYFGPGTRLTVL.

This clone was detected once. The chain carries TRBV6-5 and TRBJ2-1; D uncertain. The CDR3 is 12 residues long. CDR1 MNHEY and CDR2 SVGAGI come from the germline V gene. V was trimmed by 2 bases and J by 5 bases, leaving 4 bases between them. The CDR3 loop is CASSYGDNEQFF. DNA of the CDR3: TGTGCCAGCAGTTACGGAGACAATGAGCAGTTCTTC.

This clone was seen only a few times. This chain joins TRBV5-1 and TRBJ1-3, with D uncertain. CDR1 SGHRS and CDR2 YFSETQ come from the germline V gene. V lost 4 bases, J lost 4 bases, and 12 bases lay in between. The CDR3 consists of 14 residues. CDR3 amino acids: CASSPQAQGNTIYF. CDR3 DNA: TGCGCCAGCAGCCCCCAAGCGCAGGGAAACACCATATATTTT.

This chain connects TRBV30 to TRBJ1-1; D unresolved. Germline CDR1 and CDR2: GTSNPN and SVGIG (reference sequence). CDR3 size: 13 residues. Trimming removed 5 bases from V and 2 bases from J, with 12 bases in between. This chain's CDR3 is CAWWMGGNTEAFF. The CDR3 coding sequence is TGTGCCTGGTGGATGGGTGGAAACACTGAAGCTTTCTTT.

In DNA, the CDR3 is TGTGCCAGCAGCCCAGCATCCGGGGAGCTGTTTTTT. Its protein product is CASSPASGELFF. The chain carries TRBV7-9 and TRBJ2-2, with no clear D. V lost 5 bases to trimming and J lost 6 bases, with 7 bases between them. CDR1 is SEHNR and CDR2 is FQNEAQ in the germline V gene (reference sequence). This CDR3 region has 12 residues.

This chain uses TRBV6-1 with TRBJ2-7, with TRBD2 matching over 8 bases. The J segment lost 0 bases and the V segment lost 11 bases, leaving 6 bases of the junction unmatched. From germline, CDR1 is MNHNS and CDR2 SASEGT. This CDR3 comprises 13 residues. The chain's CDR3 is CAGLTSGSYEQYF. The CDR3 DNA is TGTGCCGGCCTAACTAGCGGCTCCTACGAGCAGTACTTC.